These 7 T cell receptor beta chains were all obtained from the same sample, sequenced in a study of CD8+CD57+ T cells in acquired aplastic anemia. TCR beta VDJ and CDR3 were profiled, and genomic DNA was the template. TCRdb used MiXCR to reprocess the reads, holding one entry per CDR3 protein. The data show 250,000 to 350,000 distinct CDR3 sequences, 50% to 70% seen once. The sample was sorted CD4+, CD8+, or CD8+CD57+ T cells (not recorded which) from PBMCs. These receptors were taken from a human donor with severe aplastic anemia or a healthy control (not recorded which).

This chain links TRBV20-1 with TRBJ2-2, with D tentatively TRBD1 or TRBD2 (5 bases each). The CDR3 has 12 residues. Germline-derived CDR1 and CDR2 are DFQATT and SNEGSKA (reference sequence). The CDR3, as DNA: TGCACAGGGAGTCGGAACACCGGGGAGCTGTTTTTT. Translation: CTGSRNTGELFF.

This clonotype has ten or more counts. The chain couples TRBV5-1 to TRBJ2-7; 8 bases match TRBD1. V shed 4 bases and J 1 base; nucleotides not matched to a gene: 16. The germline V gene has CDR1 SGHRS and CDR2 YFSETQ. The CDR3 consists of 18 residues. This CDR3 reads CASSPGQDENRFSYEQYF. CDR3 in DNA: TGCGCCAGCAGCCCGGGACAGGACGAAAACCGATTTTCCTACGAGCAGTACTTC.

The genes are TRBV2 and TRBJ1-6; D not resolved. Trimming stripped 8 bases from V and 5 bases from J, with 10 bases between. The CDR3 sequence is 13 residues long. Germline loops: CDR1 SNHLY, CDR2 FYNNEI. This CDR3 is CASQRSDNSPLHF. CDR3 bases: TGTGCCAGCCAGAGGTCTGATAATTCACCCCTCCACTTT.

The rearrangement uses TRBV19 and TRBJ2-6; TRBD1 matches at 8 bases. Trimming cost V 3 bases and J 3 bases; bases outside gene matches: 10. The V gene's germline CDR1 is LNHDA and CDR2 SQIVND (reference sequence). There are 18 residues in the CDR3. The CDR3 region has the DNA TGTGCCAGTAGTATTGACAGGGGCGGATTTAGTGGGGCCAACGTCCTGACTTTC. Amino acid sequence: CASSIDRGGFSGANVLTF.

This clonotype appeared a few times. With a much larger clone just one base away, this may be a read error. This sequence joins TRBV9 and TRBJ2-1, with 8 bases matching TRBD2. V was clipped by 4 bases and J by 5 bases; unmatched bases: 5. CDR1 and CDR2 from the germline V gene are SGDLS and YYNGEE. CDR3 size: 14 residues. The CDR3 coding sequence is TGTGCCAGCAGCCGGGGGGGGGGGCACAATGAGCAGTTCTTC. Protein: CASSRGGGHNEQFF. Looking up the rest from reference TRBV9 and TRBJ2-1 gives the full variable domain: DSGVTQTPKHLITATGQRVTLRCSPRSGDLSVYWYQQSLDQGLQFLIQYYNGEERAKGNILERFSAQQFPDLHSELNLSSLELGDSALYFCASSRGGGHNEQFFGPGTRLTVL.

By share, this clonotype ranks as medium-sized (0.01 to 0.1%). The chain recombines TRBV2 with TRBJ1-2; TRBD1 agrees at 11 bases. After removal of 7 bases from V and 9 bases from J, the junction contained 7 bases not matched to a gene. Per germline, CDR1 SNHLY and CDR2 FYNNEI. The CDR3 has 13 residues. In DNA, the CDR3 is TGTGCCAGCATGTCGGGACAGGGGGTGAGCTACACCTTC. This gives the protein CASMSGQGVSYTF.

This chain uses TRBV5-4 with TRBJ2-3, with 13 positions matching TRBD2. The CDR3 sequence is 15 residues long. In germline, CDR1 is SGHNT, CDR2 YYREEE (reference sequence). Losses at the gene ends were 4 bases for V and 11 bases for J; bases not matched to a gene: 10. CDR3 in DNA: TGTGCCAGCAGCCGGACTAGCGGGGGACACAATGAGCAGTATTTT. This translates into CASSRTSGGHNEQYF.